The clone carrying this T cell receptor (beta chain) was observed at least ten times. As yet, its antigen is unknown. Cells sorted by CD45RO/CCR7/CD25/CD127/CD95/CD27 comprised CD4+ naive, central memory, regulatory and stem cell-like memory cells. Sorted populations all exceeded 95% purity. All of the isolated RNA was reverse transcribed, so expressed TCRB transcripts were sequenced. Several million reads on average were seen across naive, central memory and regulatory T cell samples. The method was immunoSEQ multiplex PCR; TCRdb's version includes in-frame clones alone and lacks a portion of them. The table shows a few hundred thousand clones, with 8% to 10% occurring only once. The sample comes from a study of beta chain features in type 1 diabetes. Study observations and caveats: TCRB repertoires of naive, central memory and Treg cells appeared more similar among patients than among healthy donors. Shortening of TCRB CDR3s, moderate but significant, appeared in all four CD4+ subsets of Type 1 diabetes patients.

Germline CDR1 SEHNR, CDR2 FQNEAQ (reference sequence). Trimming left V 5 bases short and J 7 bases short, with 18 bases between. The length of the CDR3 is 15 residues. Sequenced material: central memory CD4+ T cells from blood. The V gene is TRBV7-9, the J gene TRBJ1-5; D is perhaps TRBD1 (5 bases). The sequence was collected from a man aged 25 to 40 with type 1 diabetes. CDR3 sequence (DNA): TGTGCCAGCAGCGAATGGGGGGATGGAGAACAGCCCCAGCATTTT. The encoded protein is CASSEWGDGEQPQHF.